This T cell receptor beta chain was sequenced for a study of Ad26.COV2.S vaccination and SARS-CoV-2 variants. Study background: Enrollment placed the donor in the COV1001 Ad26.COV2.S trial arm. The vaccine Ad26.COV2.S was put into the muscle once, or twice with 56 days between. Study-level points and caveats: Reported findings describe substantial breadth in spike-specific CD8+ and CD4+ T cell responses following vaccination.

As to this clone: Its antigen is still unknown.

Clones were sequenced by immunoSEQ multiplex PCR, and TCRdb holds only the in-frame ones, with some missing. The sample records around 320,000 clones, around four fifths being singletons. The V end was cut by 3 bases, the J end by 2 bases, with 13 bases between. This CDR3 region has 15 residues. Germline V gene sequence: CDR1 SGHDT, CDR2 YYEEEE. Sample treatment: over 15 received Ad26.COV2.S at low or high dose, single or two shots; about 5 received placebo; per-sample allocation not given. Repertoires come from day 63 after the first vaccine or placebo injection. Sequencing used peripheral blood, obtained in a trial of Ad26.COV2.S vaccine versus placebo. V is TRBV5-6 and J is TRBJ2-3; D gene uncertain. The TCR sequence derives from a person aged 18-60 years who received the Ad26.COV2.S COVID-19 vaccine or a placebo. CDR3: CASSSLRAYTDTQYF. The CDR3 DNA follows: TGTGCCAGCAGCTCGCTCCGGGCTTACACAGATACGCAGTATTTT. The whole variable domain, remainder taken from reference TRBV5-6 and TRBJ2-3, is DAGVTQSPTHLIKTRGQQVTLRCSPKSGHDTVSWYQQALGQGPQFIFQYYEEEERQRGNFPDRFSGHQFPNYSSELNVNALLLGDSALYLCASSSLRAYTDTQYFGPGTRLTVL.